The 29 T cell receptor beta chains below all came from one sample that was sequenced in a study of T cell responses to AZD1222 COVID-19 vaccine. Clones were read by immunoSEQ multiplex PCR, and TCRdb kept only the in-frame ones, dropping some. The top ten clones hold 9.3% of a sample with tens of thousands of clones, approximately 89% of them seen once. This specimen was peripheral blood, taken 28 days after the second AZD1222 dose. These receptors were obtained from an adult who received the AZD1222 COVID-19 vaccine.

Here the CDR3 reads CASSLYKGGEKLFF. In DNA, the CDR3 is TGTGCCAGCAGCTTATACAAGGGGGGTGAAAAACTGTTTTTT. The J gene is TRBJ1-4, the V gene TRBV7-6; D is possibly TRBD1 (6 bases). Deletions cut 2 bases from V and 7 bases from J, with 11 bases between. This CDR3 spans 14 amino acids. Germline values: CDR1 SGHVS, CDR2 FNYEAQ.

The chain combines TRBV5-1 with TRBJ2-5; 7 bases align to TRBD1. Germline lookup yields CDR1 SGHRS and CDR2 YFSETQ. V lost 5 bases, J lost 2 bases, and 9 bases stayed unmatched. The CDR3 is 15 residues long. Here the CDR3 DNA reads TGCGCCAGCAGACCCACAGGGGATGGGCAAGAGACCCAGTACTTC. Amino acids: CASRPTGDGQETQYF. Filled out from reference TRBV5-1 and TRBJ2-5, the complete variable domain reads KAGVTQTPRYLIKTRGQQVTLSCSPISGHRSVSWYQQTPGQGLQFLFEYFSETQRNKGNFPGRFSGRQFSNSRSEMNVSTLELGDSALYLCASRPTGDGQETQYFGPGTRLLVL.

This chain joins TRBV5-1 and TRBJ1-1, with D unresolved. The CDR3 extends over 14 amino acids. The V and J ends lost 2 bases and 4 bases respectively, with 12 bases between them. CDR1 is SGHRS and CDR2 is YFSETQ in the germline V gene. CDR3 sequence reads: CASSLGRSGTEAFF. The CDR3, as DNA: TGCGCCAGCAGCTTAGGACGGTCGGGCACTGAAGCTTTCTTT.

This chain uses TRBV27 with TRBJ1-5; D uncertain. CDR3 length equals 13 residues. The germline CDR1 and CDR2 sequences are MNHEY and SMNVEV (reference sequence). V lost 2 bases and J 4 bases, leaving 6 bases between the germline ends. The DNA for the CDR3 is TGTGCCAGCAGTTTAATGAGGAATCAGCCCCAGCATTTT. This codes for CASSLMRNQPQHF.

This sequence joins TRBV5-1 and TRBJ2-2; TRBD2 matches at 10 bases. V gave up 0 bases and J gave up 6 bases; unmatched junction bases: 5. CDR1 and CDR2 from the germline V gene are SGHRS and YFSETQ. The CDR3 extends over 16 amino acids. As DNA, the CDR3 is TGCGCCAGCAGCTTGGTAGCAGCGGGAGGGCCCGGGGAGCTGTTTTTT. Translation gives CASSLVAAGGPGELFF. Combining the CDR3 with reference TRBV5-1 and TRBJ2-2 gives the whole variable domain KAGVTQTPRYLIKTRGQQVTLSCSPISGHRSVSWYQQTPGQGLQFLFEYFSETQRNKGNFPGRFSGRQFSNSRSEMNVSTLELGDSALYLCASSLVAAGGPGELFFGEGSRLTVL.

J is TRBJ2-2 and V is TRBV5-4, with 9 bases aligning to TRBD2. V was pared by 4 bases and J by 3 bases, with 10 bases of the junction left unmatched. CDR1 and CDR2 from the germline V gene are SGHNT and YYREEE (reference sequence). CDR3 length: 17 amino acids. The CDR3 reads CASSPRGASGDTGELFF. In DNA, the CDR3 is TGTGCCAGCAGCCCTAGGGGGGCTAGCGGGGACACCGGGGAGCTGTTTTTT. Looking up the rest from reference TRBV5-4 and TRBJ2-2 gives the full variable domain: ETGVTQSPTHLIKTRGQQVTLRCSSQSGHNTVSWYQQALGQGPQFIFQYYREEENGRGNFPPRFSGLQFPNYSSELNVNALELDDSALYLCASSPRGASGDTGELFFGEGSRLTVL.

J is TRBJ1-3 and V is TRBV2; 12 nucleotides agree with TRBD1. Germline V CDR1 and CDR2: SNHLY, FYNNEI. V trimming: 6 bases; J trimming: 5 bases; junction bases outside the gene matches: 14. The CDR3 spans 18 residues. DNA of the CDR3: TGTGCCAGCAGGGGGGACAGGGGGCTGGGTCCGAATCGAAACACCATATATTTT. This sequence encodes CASRGDRGLGPNRNTIYF.

The V call is TRBV4-2, the J call TRBJ2-3, with 9 bases matching TRBD2. Per the germline V gene, CDR1 is LGHNA and CDR2 is YNFKEQ. V gave up 5 bases and J gave up 0 bases; unmatched junction bases: 9. This CDR3 has 17 amino acids. Here the CDR3 DNA reads TGTGCCAGCAGCTGGGCCGGGAGCGGGGGGAGCACAGATACGCAGTATTTT. This sequence encodes CASSWAGSGGSTDTQYF.

The CDR3 nucleotides are TGTGCCACCAGGGCCCCGGGACCCAGTACCTACGAGCAGTACGTC. Its protein is CATRAPGPSTYEQYV. This chain connects TRBV24-1 to TRBJ2-7, with D tentatively TRBD1 or TRBD2 (5 bases each). V was shortened by 7 bases and J by 2 bases, with 17 bases between the two germline ends. CDR3 size: 15 residues. Per germline, CDR1 KGHDR and CDR2 SFDVKD.

The rearrangement links TRBV19 to TRBJ1-2; the match to TRBD1 covers 12 bases. The trim removed 5 bases at V and 4 bases at J, leaving 2 bases unmatched. Germline V CDR1 and CDR2: LNHDA, SQIVND (reference sequence). The CDR3 is 14 residues long. As DNA, the CDR3 is TGTGCCAGTAGTGGGACAGGGGGCCTCTATGGCTACACCTTC. It yields the protein CASSGTGGLYGYTF.

The table lists this clone with a count of one. This chain joins TRBV5-1 and TRBJ2-1, with 11 bases identical to TRBD1. The CDR3 is 21 residues long. After removal of 4 bases from V and 0 bases from J, the junction contained 18 bases not matched to a gene. CDR1 and CDR2 from the germline V gene are SGHRS and YFSETQ. The chain's CDR3 is CASSKGQGGPTSGSSYNEQFF. The DNA of the CDR3 is TGCGCCAGCAGCAAGGGACAGGGGGGCCCGACTAGCGGCAGCTCCTACAATGAGCAGTTCTTC.

This clone has a single count. Other DNA sequences in this specimen translate into the identical CDR3. The chain couples TRBV18 to TRBJ2-3; D remains ambiguous. The CDR3 spans 13 residues. V lost 3 bases to trimming and J lost 0 bases, with 4 bases between them. Per germline, CDR1 KGHSH and CDR2 LQKENI. The CDR3 loop reads CASSPPSTDTQYF. Here the CDR3 DNA reads TGTGCCAGCTCACCTCCTAGCACAGATACGCAGTATTTT.

This clone was picked up one time. The chain joins TRBV6-5 to TRBJ1-6; no firm D call. V was shortened by 5 bases and J by 6 bases, with 11 bases between the two germline ends. The CDR3 has 14 residues. Germline V lookup: CDR1 MNHEY, CDR2 SVGAGI. CDR3 sequence: CASSPRSLNSPLHF. CDR3 DNA sequence: TGTGCCAGCAGTCCTCGGAGCCTTAATTCACCCCTCCACTTT.

Regarding this clone: The junction differs from germline at one of its ends, possibly a read error. V and J are TRBV19 and TRBJ1-1; D remains ambiguous. CDR3 length equals 13 residues. CDR1 LNHDA and CDR2 SQIVND come from the germline V gene (reference sequence). The CDR3 DNA sequence: TGTGCCAGTAGTCTCCCCCCAGACACGGAAGCTTTCTTT. Translated, it gives CASSLPPDTEAFF.

The chain employs TRBV19 and TRBJ2-3; 8 bases match TRBD1. The CDR3 contains 14 residues. V lost 6 bases and J lost 3; bases outside the gene matches: 5. Germline V gives CDR1 LNHDA, CDR2 SQIVND (reference sequence). DNA of the CDR3: TGTGCCAGTAGGTCAGGGGGCAGGACAGATACGCAGTATTTT. Protein product: CASRSGGRTDTQYF. The full variable domain, its missing parts supplied by reference TRBV19 and TRBJ2-3, is DGGITQSPKYLFRKEGQNVTLSCEQNLNHDAMYWYRQDPGQGLRLIYYSQIVNDFQKGDIAEGYSVSREKKESFPLTVTSAQKNPTAFYLCASRSGGRTDTQYFGPGTRLTVL.

DNA of the CDR3: TGTGCCAGTAGTATGGACCCCAGCACAGATACGCAGTATTTT. Translating it yields CASSMDPSTDTQYF. V gene TRBV19 combines with J gene TRBJ2-3; D gene ambiguous. This CDR3 has 14 residues. V gave up 3 bases and J gave up 0 bases, with 7 bases separating them. CDR1 and CDR2 (germline): LNHDA, SQIVND (reference sequence).

V and J are TRBV29-1 and TRBJ2-3, with 16 bases identical to TRBD2. In germline, CDR1 is SQVTM, CDR2 ANQGSEA. This CDR3 spans 18 amino acids. The V and J ends lost 3 bases and 4 bases, in that order; junction bases with no gene match: 10. The DNA for the CDR3 is TGCAGCGTTGAGGGACTAGCGGGGGGGCCGTTCGACGCAGATACGCAGTATTTT. Translation: CSVEGLAGGPFDADTQYF.

The V and J genes are TRBV24-1 and TRBJ2-3; 7 bases agree with TRBD2. The CDR3 runs to 15 residues. Per germline, CDR1 KGHDR and CDR2 SFDVKD. Unmatched junction bases numbered 10, after V lost 7 bases and J lost 4 bases. In DNA form, the CDR3 reads TGTGCCACCAGGGGGGGGACCTGGGACTCAGATACGCAGTATTTT. Translation gives CATRGGTWDSDTQYF.

The chain employs TRBV18 and TRBJ1-2, with D perhaps matching TRBD1 (6 bases). The germline V and J ends were trimmed by 4 bases and 4 bases, with 13 bases remaining between them. The CDR3 length is 14 residues. Germline V gives CDR1 KGHSH, CDR2 LQKENI. The CDR3 region has the DNA TGTGCCAGCTCACTTCAACAGGGTAGCTATGGCTACACCTTC. Protein product: CASSLQQGSYGYTF.

CDR3 sequence: CASSLNSGDNEQFF. The CDR3 DNA is TGTGCCAGCAGCTTGAATAGCGGGGACAATGAGCAGTTCTTC. The chain uses TRBV7-2 and TRBJ2-1, with 8 bases that match TRBD2. Germline V CDR1 and CDR2: SGHTA, FQGNSA. The CDR3 length is 14 residues. V gave up 3 bases and J gave up 5 bases; unmatched junction bases: 3.

The chain uses TRBV25-1 and TRBJ2-3; tentative D call: TRBD2 (7 bases). V shed 9 bases and J shed 2 bases, with 21 bases lying between them. The CDR3 consists of 16 residues. CDR1 MGHDK and CDR2 SYGVNS come from the germline V gene. The CDR3 nucleotides read TGTGCCAGTGCGGGCGTCGCGGGGGCACCCACAGATACGCAGTATTTT. Translation gives CASAGVAGAPTDTQYF.

This rearrangement joins TRBV9 to TRBJ2-1; 7 positions agree with TRBD2. The ends lost 1 base at V and 9 bases at J; junction bases unmatched: 10. Germline loops: CDR1 SGDLS, CDR2 YYNGEE. The CDR3 runs 15 residues. CDR3 nucleotide sequence: TGTGCCAGCAGCGTATTAGGGCGGGGGACGTCTGAGCAGTTCTTC. It yields the protein CASSVLGRGTSEQFF.

The chain uses TRBV12-5 and TRBJ1-1; D is ambiguous. With 4 bases removed from V and 2 bases from J, the gap between germline ends came to 5 bases. The CDR3 spans 12 residues. Germline loops: CDR1 LGHNT, CDR2 FRNRAP. CDR3 nucleotide sequence: TGTGCTAGTGGTTGGGTAAACACTGAAGCTTTCTTT. Its translation is CASGWVNTEAFF. Looking up the rest from reference TRBV12-5 and TRBJ1-1 gives the full variable domain: DARVTQTPRHKVTEMGQEVTMRCQPILGHNTVFWYRQTMMQGLELLAYFRNRAPLDDSGMPKDRFSAEMPDATLATLKIQPSEPRDSAVYFCASGWVNTEAFFGQGTRLTVV.

The J gene is TRBJ1-2, the V gene TRBV24-1; D gene uncertain. Trimming shortened V by 6 bases and J by 3 bases, and 19 bases separated the two germline ends. This CDR3 region has 16 residues. Per germline, CDR1 KGHDR and CDR2 SFDVKD. The chain's CDR3 is CATSPNDGRRDYGYTF. CDR3 nucleotide sequence: TGTGCCACCAGTCCCAACGACGGTCGACGGGACTATGGCTACACCTTC.

This rearrangement joins TRBV24-1 to TRBJ2-1; tentatively, D is TRBD1 (6 bases). Germline V lookup: CDR1 KGHDR, CDR2 SFDVKD. The CDR3 covers 16 residues. V was trimmed by 4 bases and J by 3 bases, leaving 15 bases between them. CDR3: CATSDQTGKSYNEQFF. The CDR3 bases are TGTGCCACCAGTGACCAGACAGGTAAGAGCTACAATGAGCAGTTCTTC.

The chain employs TRBV7-8 and TRBJ2-5; no definite D call. CDR1 and CDR2 (germline): SGHVS, FQNEAQ. The CDR3 covers 14 residues. V shed 2 bases and J shed 9 bases, with 16 bases lying between them. The CDR3 DNA reads TGTGCCAGCAGCTTACCCCGACCCCGTAGCCCCCAGTACTTC. The encoded protein is CASSLPRPRSPQYF.

V and J are TRBV3-1 (or the pseudogene TRBV3-2) and TRBJ2-1, with TRBD1 matching 7 bases. CDR3 length: 19 amino acids. Trimming took 4 bases from V and 0 from J; bases not matched to a gene: 15. Per germline, CDR1 LGHDT and CDR2 YNNKEL (reference sequence). CDR3 protein: CASSPPRTGASRSYNEQFF. For the CDR3, the DNA is TGTGCCAGCAGCCCCCCGCGGACAGGCGCCTCTCGCTCCTACAATGAGCAGTTCTTC.

This sequence joins TRBV6-5 and TRBJ1-2; D gene ambiguous. The CDR3 has 15 amino acids. Germline assignment: CDR1 MNHEY and CDR2 SVGAGI. Trimming stripped 0 bases from V and 2 bases from J, with 10 bases between. This CDR3 is CASSYSSQFNYGYTF. In nucleotides, the CDR3 is TGTGCCAGCAGTTACTCGTCACAGTTCAACTATGGCTACACCTTC.

The chain recombines TRBV29-1 with TRBJ2-7, with 8 bases identical to TRBD1. Germline V gives CDR1 SQVTM, CDR2 ANQGSEA. This CDR3 contains 16 residues. Unmatched junction bases numbered 17, after V lost 7 bases and J lost 3 bases. The CDR3 nucleotides read TGCAGCGGTACTCGAGCCGGGACAGGAGGCTACTACGAGCAGTACTTC. Encoded protein: CSGTRAGTGGYYEQYF.